The source of this TCR beta chain is a study of CD8+CD57+ T cells in acquired aplastic anemia. Genomic DNA served as template for TCR beta VDJ and CDR3 profiling. TCRdb redid the calling of the reads with MiXCR, one entry per CDR3 protein. The data contain over 250,000 distinct CDR3 sequences, around three fifths of them singletons. Patients picked for sequencing had shown CD8+CD57+ cell expansion detected by flow cytometry. The CDR3 covers 14 residues. Trimming left V 2 bases short and J 14 bases short, with 18 bases between. The germline CDR1 and CDR2 sequences are SGHTA and FQGNSA. This TCR was recovered from a human donor with aplastic anemia. The chain links TRBV7-2 to TRBJ1-4, with D tentatively TRBD1 (6 bases). The source material was sorted CD4+, CD8+, or CD8+CD57+ T cells (not recorded which) from PBMCs. CDR3 amino acids: CASSLTTGAGGLFF. The CDR3, as DNA: TGTGCCAGCAGCTTAACAACGGGGGCGGGGGGTCTGTTTTTT. Full variable domain (rest looked up from reference TRBV7-2 and TRBJ1-4): GAGVSQSPSNKVTEKGKDVELRCDPISGHTALYWYRQSLGQGLEFLIYFQGNSAPDKSGLPSDRFSAERTGGSVSTLTIQRTQQEDSAVYLCASSLTTGAGGLFFGSGTQLSVL.